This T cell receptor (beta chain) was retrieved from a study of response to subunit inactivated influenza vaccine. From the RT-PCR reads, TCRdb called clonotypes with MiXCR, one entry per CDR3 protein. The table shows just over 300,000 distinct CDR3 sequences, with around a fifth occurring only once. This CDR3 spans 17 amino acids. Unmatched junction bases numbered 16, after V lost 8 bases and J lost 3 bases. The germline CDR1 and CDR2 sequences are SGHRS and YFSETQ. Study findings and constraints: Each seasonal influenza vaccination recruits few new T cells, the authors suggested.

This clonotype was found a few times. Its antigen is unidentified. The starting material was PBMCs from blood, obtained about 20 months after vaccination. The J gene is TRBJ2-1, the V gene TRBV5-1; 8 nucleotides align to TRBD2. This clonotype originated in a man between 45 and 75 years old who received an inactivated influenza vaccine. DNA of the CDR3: TGCGCCAGTTCCAGTTTTCCGGGACTAGAGATCTACAATGAGCAGTTCTTC. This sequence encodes CASSSFPGLEIYNEQFF.